Listed below are T cell receptor beta chains from one sample, sequenced in a study of beta chain features in type 1 diabetes. Repertoires were generated with immunoSEQ multiplex PCR, while TCRdb's copy carries only in-frame clones and drops some. The sample shows 900,000 or so clones, about a sixth of them seen only once. The sample consisted of naive CD4+ T cells from blood. The receptor source for this set is a woman between 18 and 29 years old in good health. The CDR3 runs from the conserved cysteine through the conserved F or W. Fields, in order: CDR3 length, J gene, V gene, CDR3 protein.

length: 15
J: TRBJ1-4
V: TRBV25-1
CDR3: CASSEYRVAGEKLFF

length: 15
J: TRBJ2-5
V: TRBV2
CDR3: CASSAGKGGVKTQYF

length: 18
J: TRBJ2-6
V: TRBV18
CDR3: CASSWTLAGNSGANVLTF

length: 16
J: TRBJ1-5
V: TRBV7-2
CDR3: CASSPSWVGGNQPQHF

length: 13
J: TRBJ2-7
V: TRBV7-9
CDR3: CASASYDLDEQYF

length: 14
J: TRBJ2-1
V: TRBV4-2
CDR3: CASSQSATRSEQFF

length: 16
J: TRBJ2-7
V: TRBV6-5
CDR3: CASSYSTPGLVYEQYF

length: 14
J: TRBJ1-4
V: TRBV6-6
CDR3: CASSEVGAGEKLFF

length: 15
J: TRBJ2-7
V: TRBV14
CDR3: CASSPTTAISYEQYF

length: 14
J: TRBJ1-3
V: TRBV5-1
CDR3: CASSLVGYGNTIYF

length: 14
J: TRBJ2-1
V: TRBV5-5
CDR3: CASSFFGQGNEQFF

length: 15
J: TRBJ2-7
V: TRBV15
CDR3: CATSRDRGPGAEQYF

length: 15
J: TRBJ2-1
V: TRBV18
CDR3: CASSPDSGSYNEQFF

length: 13
J: TRBJ1-5
V: TRBV10-3
CDR3: CAITRGRDQPQHF

length: 18
J: TRBJ2-1
V: TRBV5-4
CDR3: CASSAPVPLASSYNEQFF

length: 14
J: TRBJ2-1
V: TRBV6-6
CDR3: CASTSGISYNEQFF

length: 13
J: TRBJ2-2
V: TRBV6-1
CDR3: CASSDGGTGELFF

length: 13
J: TRBJ1-2
V: TRBV4-3
CDR3: CASSQDQYGTHTF

length: 15
J: TRBJ1-1
V: TRBV11-2
CDR3: CASSFRGTLNTEAFF

length: 12
J: TRBJ2-7
V: TRBV10-3
CDR3: CAISDSPHEQYF

length: 15
J: TRBJ2-7
V: TRBV7-2
CDR3: CASSPSRTSGNEQYF

length: 13
J: TRBJ2-7
V: TRBV19
CDR3: CASQRGAVGEQYF

length: 14
J: TRBJ2-5
V: TRBV5-1
CDR3: CASRKTGSQETQYF

length: 15
J: TRBJ2-7
V: TRBV9
CDR3: CASSVEPGYSYEQYF

length: 16
J: TRBJ1-4
V: TRBV7-9
CDR3: CASSPHAGATNEKLFF

length: 16
J: TRBJ1-1
V: TRBV5-4
CDR3: CASSSRTGAANTEAFF

length: 15
J: TRBJ2-7
V: TRBV19
CDR3: CASSETTRRRYEQYF

length: 15
J: TRBJ2-7
V: TRBV18
CDR3: CASSPQGARTYEQYF

length: 16
J: TRBJ2-3
V: TRBV7-2
CDR3: CASSPAMWEGRVMQYF

length: 13
J: TRBJ2-1
V: TRBV29-1
CDR3: CSVGQVRHNEQFF

length: 14
J: TRBJ2-5
V: TRBV5-1
CDR3: CASSRGDSEETQYF

length: 14
J: TRBJ2-5
V: TRBV9
CDR3: CASSPRERMETQYF

length: 13
J: TRBJ1-2
V: TRBV28
CDR3: CASSVAGLYGYTF

length: 13
J: TRBJ2-1
V: TRBV7-8
CDR3: CASSSGTTSEQFF

length: 16
J: TRBJ1-4
V: TRBV7-2
CDR3: CASSLVGGGTNEKLFF

length: 16
J: TRBJ2-3
V: TRBV7-3
CDR3: CASSFTSGSATDTQYF

length: 13
J: TRBJ2-5
V: TRBV6-1
CDR3: CASSRGRSETQYF

length: 14
J: TRBJ2-7
V: TRBV13
CDR3: CASSLRGPSYEQYF

length: 15
J: TRBJ2-5
V: TRBV5-1
CDR3: CASSLVAHREETQYF

length: 16
J: TRBJ1-3
V: TRBV7-8
CDR3: CASSLGARASGNTIYF

length: 14
J: TRBJ2-1
V: TRBV2
CDR3: CASSEGRTWSEQFF

length: 16
J: TRBJ2-3
V: TRBV9
CDR3: CASSVNTGLRTDTQYF

length: 17
J: TRBJ2-1
V: TRBV7-2
CDR3: CASSLIPRLSSYNEQFF

length: 12
J: TRBJ2-1
V: TRBV7-9
CDR3: CASSFPYNEQFF

length: 16
J: TRBJ1-1
V: TRBV7-2
CDR3: CASSLNMAAMNTEAFF

length: 15
J: TRBJ1-1
V: TRBV6-5
CDR3: CASRPGQARGTEAFF

length: 15
J: TRBJ2-3
V: TRBV6-5
CDR3: CASSPQVAAGGTQYF

length: 17
J: TRBJ2-3
V: TRBV5-4
CDR3: CASSLREGLTYTDTQYF

length: 16
J: TRBJ2-4
V: TRBV7-9
CDR3: CASSLNERGAKNIQYF

length: 13
J: TRBJ2-1
V: TRBV25-1
CDR3: CASTRQYYNEQFF

length: 15
J: TRBJ2-2
V: TRBV7-2
CDR3: CASSRQGAGTGELFF

length: 16
J: TRBJ2-3
V: TRBV5-1
CDR3: CASSPGLAGGPDTQYF

length: 13
J: TRBJ1-1
V: TRBV29-1
CDR3: CSVSTGVGTEAFF

length: 16
J: TRBJ2-7
V: TRBV10-3
CDR3: CAISAYRVADSYEQYF

length: 14
J: TRBJ2-1
V: TRBV7-2
CDR3: CASSFLGAYNEQFF